A selection of T cell receptor beta chains follows, all from one sample in a study of monozygotic twins with inflammatory bowel disease. After re-calling the 5' RACE reads, TCRdb lists one entry per CDR3 protein, DNA absent. Its table records about 330,000 distinct CDR3 sequences. Material for sequencing was blood. The receptor source for this set is a human donor with ulcerative colitis or Crohn's disease, or a healthy co-twin of an affected twin (not recorded which). CDR3s include the opening cysteine and the closing phenylalanine or tryptophan.

CASSLSRGGYTF,TRBV28,TRBJ1-2,12
CASSSGGTTGVWRNQPQHF,TRBV11-2,TRBJ1-5,19
CASSVRGETQYF,TRBV2,TRBJ2-5,12
CASPREEGYNEQFF,TRBV2,TRBJ2-1,14
CSGQGSTGELFF,TRBV29-1,TRBJ2-2,12
CAWRLQGGRDTQYF,TRBV30,TRBJ2-3,14
CASSPRFNRFQGAFF,TRBV6-2/TRBV6-3,TRBJ1-1,15
CASSYSTAPAEQFF,TRBV6-5,TRBJ2-1,14
CACNNIIPLGEKLFF,TRBV20-1,TRBJ1-4,15
CASQTGGAGQPQHF,TRBV28,TRBJ1-5,14
CVSSALAGAGELFF,TRBV27,TRBJ2-2,14
CSASKETEAFF,TRBV20-1,TRBJ1-1,11
CASTSAPGELFF,TRBV7-9,TRBJ2-2,12
CASSWDIDLGGYTF,TRBV5-1,TRBJ1-2,14
CSAASGGESYEQYF,TRBV20-1,TRBJ2-7,14
CSARDMRTNEKLFF,TRBV20-1,TRBJ1-4,14
CASSSWTGERANQPQHF,TRBV7-8,TRBJ1-5,17
CASRAQGNTGELFF,TRBV2,TRBJ2-2,14
CASGTSGGFNEQFF,TRBV5-1,TRBJ2-1,14
CASSLESGIYNEQFF,TRBV7-8,TRBJ2-1,15
CASSHLGTSGRSYNEQFF,TRBV4-1,TRBJ2-1,18
CSARAPGTQYF,TRBV20-1,TRBJ2-3,11
CASSFGFGSYEQYF,TRBV12-3/TRBV12-4,TRBJ2-7,14
CASSQDLAATYEQYF,TRBV5-6,TRBJ2-7,15
CASSFASGGTNTNTGELFF,TRBV12-3/TRBV12-4,TRBJ2-2,19
CSVEATGDRLYGYTF,TRBV29-1,TRBJ1-2,15
CASLGGGDTEAFF,TRBV4-2,TRBJ1-1,13
CSARGSVRDTIYF,TRBV20-1,TRBJ1-3,13
CASSPGGNYGYTF,TRBV27,TRBJ1-2,13
CASSLQGVRNTEAFF,TRBV5-6,TRBJ1-1,15
CASQTHRPYNEQFF,TRBV6-1,TRBJ2-1,14
CASSLGSGWGTSGYNEQFF,TRBV5-1,TRBJ2-1,19
CAISRGEETQYF,TRBV10-3,TRBJ2-5,12
CASSLPREGSEETQYF,TRBV12-3/TRBV12-4,TRBJ2-5,16
CSAIAGVDTQYF,TRBV20-1,TRBJ2-3,12
CASSQGFGKGNEQFF,TRBV3-1,TRBJ2-1,15
CASRPSGSLTDTQYF,TRBV5-1,TRBJ2-3,15
CASSSGQDLGYTF,TRBV7-2,TRBJ1-2,13
CSARGTPRPGENEKLFF,TRBV20-1,TRBJ1-4,17
CASSFSEGATQYF,TRBV7-2,TRBJ2-5,13
CASSDVDHQETQYF,TRBV6-4,TRBJ2-5,14
CASSIDGQGGSYEQYF,TRBV19,TRBJ2-7,16
CASSQPSTSSYEQYF,TRBV3-1,TRBJ2-7,15
CASSVGLNQPQHF,TRBV10-2,TRBJ1-5,13
CASSPRPGETQYF,TRBV18,TRBJ2-5,13
CASGLAYHNEQFF,TRBV2,TRBJ2-1,13
CASREGGPGTDTQYF,TRBV6-2/TRBV6-3,TRBJ2-3,15